Presented here are 22 T cell receptor beta chains from one specimen sequenced in a study of early T cells in non-severe SARS-CoV-2 infection. TCRdb itself ran the 5' RACE reads through MiXCR, one entry per CDR3 protein. This sample has approximately 43,000 distinct CDR3 sequences, with 7.1% found just once. The sample was whole blood. The receptor set was obtained from an adult who was a healthcare worker with PCR-confirmed SARS-CoV-2 infection or an uninfected control (not recorded which).

By share of the sample, this clonotype is medium-sized (0.01 to 0.1%). The J gene is TRBJ1-1, the V gene TRBV5-6; perhaps TRBD1 as D (5 bases). The CDR3 extends over 15 amino acids. V dropped 4 bases and J dropped 6 bases, with 19 bases sitting between them. The germline V gene has CDR1 SGHDT and CDR2 YYEEEE. CDR3 residues: CASSRSSGRAPEAFF. In nucleotides, the CDR3 is TGTGCCAGCAGCCGGAGTTCCGGCAGGGCTCCTGAAGCTTTCTTT.

This clonotype has ten or more counts. The CDR3 sequence: CAIRAGTSENNEQFF. CDR3 sequence (DNA): TGTGCCATCAGGGCCGGGACTAGCGAGAATAATGAGCAGTTCTTC. The genes are TRBV10-3 and TRBJ2-1; 10 nucleotides agree with TRBD2. CDR1 and CDR2 from the germline V gene are ENHRY and SYGVKD. V trimming: 6 bases; J trimming: 7 bases; junction bases outside the gene matches: 9. The CDR3 is 15 amino acids.

Only a few counts were recorded for this clonotype. The chain is built from TRBV7-2 and TRBJ1-2, with D unclear. V dropped 4 bases and J dropped 8 bases, with 14 bases sitting between them. The CDR3 length is 13 residues. Germline CDR1 is SGHTA and CDR2 is FQGNSA. CDR3 in amino acids: CASSSGAGYGYTF. The CDR3 bases are TGTGCCAGCAGCTCAGGAGCGGGGTACGGCTACACCTTC.

The chain recombines TRBV27 with TRBJ2-7, with TRBD1 identical over 8 bases. The V gene end was trimmed by 4 bases and the J gene end by 2 bases; junction bases not matched to a gene: 10. The length of the CDR3 is 16 residues. The germline gives CDR1 MNHEY, CDR2 SMNVEV (reference sequence). CDR3 nucleotides: TGTGCCAGCAGTTCCTGGACAGGGATGCGACCCTACGAGCAGTACTTC. Amino acid sequence: CASSSWTGMRPYEQYF.

This clonotype has just a few counts. The V gene is TRBV7-8, the J gene TRBJ2-7; no reliable D call. CDR3 length equals 14 residues. CDR1 and CDR2 from the germline V gene are SGHVS and FQNEAQ. V lost 0 bases and J 4 bases, leaving 10 bases between the germline ends. Here the CDR3 DNA reads TGTGCCAGCAGCTTAGCGGAGAAAAAATACGAGCAGTACTTC. As protein: CASSLAEKKYEQYF.

This clonotype was seen at least ten times. The rearrangement links TRBV6-2 or TRBV6-3 to TRBJ2-7; a possible D gene is TRBD1 (5 bases). The V end was cut by 7 bases, the J end by 2 bases, with 9 bases between. Germline CDR1 is MNHEY and CDR2 is SVGEGT. This CDR3 region has 12 residues. The CDR3, as DNA: TGTGCCAGCACTCCAGGGCCCTACGAGCAGTACTTC. Translation: CASTPGPYEQYF.

This clonotype was observed a handful of times. V usage is TRBV12-3 or TRBV12-4 and J usage is TRBJ1-2; D remains ambiguous. Trimming cost V 9 bases and J 0 bases, with 8 bases left between them. The CDR3 has 12 amino acids. CDR3 DNA: TGTGCCAGTGGACGGACTAACTATGGCTACACCTTC. It translates to CASGRTNYGYTF.

The chain recombines TRBV7-9 with TRBJ2-5; D possibly corresponds to TRBD1 (6 bases). V lost 8 bases, J lost 2 bases, and 12 bases lay in between. This CDR3 is 13 amino acids long. Germline values: CDR1 SEHNR, CDR2 FQNEAQ (reference sequence). CDR3 sequence: CASLGTPQETQYF. The CDR3 DNA sequence: TGTGCCAGCTTGGGGACACCACAAGAGACCCAGTACTTC. The complete variable domain, with remaining parts taken from reference TRBV7-9 and TRBJ2-5, reads DTGVSQNPRHKITKRGQNVTFRCDPISEHNRLYWYRQTLGQGPEFLTYFQNEAQLEKSRLLSDRFSAERPKGSFSTLEIQRTEQGDSAMYLCASLGTPQETQYFGPGTRLLVL.

The chain carries TRBV27 and TRBJ2-3; D could derive from TRBD1 or TRBD2 (5 bases each). Germline values: CDR1 MNHEY, CDR2 SMNVEV (reference sequence). The germline V and J ends were trimmed by 2 bases and 8 bases, with 14 bases remaining between them. This CDR3 is 14 amino acids long. The CDR3 sequence is CASSLVGVSSTQYF. The DNA of the CDR3 is TGTGCCAGCAGTTTAGTGGGGGTTAGTAGTACGCAGTATTTT.

The chain is built from TRBV7-9 and TRBJ2-3, with TRBD2 as a possible D gene (5 bases). V was trimmed by 5 bases and J by 0 bases, leaving 9 bases between them. The CDR3 extends over 14 amino acids. CDR1 is SEHNR and CDR2 is FQNEAQ in the germline V gene (reference sequence). CDR3 residues: CASSPSGSTDTQYF. In DNA form, the CDR3 reads TGTGCCAGCAGCCCAAGCGGAAGCACAGATACGCAGTATTTT. The full variable domain, rest sourced from reference TRBV7-9 and TRBJ2-3, is DTGVSQNPRHKITKRGQNVTFRCDPISEHNRLYWYRQTLGQGPEFLTYFQNEAQLEKSRLLSDRFSAERPKGSFSTLEIQRTEQGDSAMYLCASSPSGSTDTQYFGPGTRLTVL.

There are a few counts of this clonotype. The CDR3 sequence is CASSEQVETQYF. The CDR3 nucleotides are TGTGCCAGCAGTGAACAGGTGGAGACCCAGTACTTC. V usage is TRBV2 and J usage is TRBJ2-5; D not certain. The germline gives CDR1 SNHLY, CDR2 FYNNEI. V was trimmed by 2 bases and J by 5 bases, leaving 6 bases between them. The CDR3 covers 12 residues.

This clonotype was picked up many times. The chain links TRBV5-4 to TRBJ2-2; D gene uncertain. Trimming took 1 base from V and 0 from J, leaving 4 bases between them. This CDR3 comprises 14 residues. The V gene's germline CDR1 is SGHNT and CDR2 YYREEE (reference sequence). CDR3 region: CASSLPANTGELFF. CDR3 bases: TGTGCCAGCAGCTTGCCGGCGAACACCGGGGAGCTGTTTTTT.

This clonotype was detected a few times. CDR3: CASRPAGGNNEQFF. The CDR3 region has the DNA TGTGCCAGCAGGCCCGCGGGGGGAAACAATGAGCAGTTCTTC. The rearrangement joins TRBV11-2 to TRBJ2-1; 8 bases fit TRBD2. CDR3 size: 14 residues. V lost 6 bases to trimming and J lost 5 bases; unmatched junction nucleotides: 6. Germline-derived CDR1 and CDR2 are SGHAT and FQNNGV.

J is TRBJ2-1 and V is TRBV30; unclear D gene. The V and J ends lost 1 base and 11 bases respectively, with 6 bases between them. Germline loops: CDR1 GTSNPN, CDR2 SVGIG (reference sequence). There are 10 residues in the CDR3. The CDR3 here is CAWSGKKQFF. The CDR3 bases are TGTGCCTGGAGTGGAAAGAAGCAGTTCTTC.

This clonotype came up many times. The V and J genes are TRBV19 and TRBJ1-2; D unclear. The V end was cut by 7 bases, the J end by 5 bases, with 5 bases between. The CDR3 has 10 amino acids. Germline loops: CDR1 LNHDA, CDR2 SQIVND (reference sequence). CDR3 DNA sequence: TGTGCCAGTAAGGAATATGGCTACACCTTC. Its translation is CASKEYGYTF.

This clonotype was observed many times. The chain combines TRBV7-8 with TRBJ2-3; D remains ambiguous. Between the trimmed V and J ends, which lost 2 bases and 6 bases, there was a span of 6 bases. Per germline, CDR1 SGHVS and CDR2 FQNEAQ. This CDR3 has 12 amino acids. CDR3 residues: CASSLFPDTQYF. In DNA form, the CDR3 reads TGTGCCAGCAGCTTATTTCCCGATACGCAGTATTTT.

The chain couples TRBV7-2 to TRBJ2-3; D might be TRBD1 (6 bases). This CDR3 is built from 16 residues. V was shortened by 0 bases and J by 6 bases, with 16 bases between the two germline ends. The germline V gene encodes CDR1 SGHTA and CDR2 FQGNSA. This CDR3 reads CASSLAQRARGDTQYF. The CDR3 region has the DNA TGTGCCAGCAGCTTAGCCCAGAGGGCTAGGGGGGATACGCAGTATTTT.

In its sample, this clonotype was seen many times. This chain links TRBV6-1 with TRBJ2-5; D possibly matches TRBD1 or TRBD2 (5 bases each). Trimming removed 5 bases from V and 4 bases from J, with 11 bases in between. The CDR3 is made up of 13 amino acids. Germline V gene lookup returns CDR1 MNHNS and CDR2 SASEGT. The CDR3 spells CASSWAGRETQYF. CDR3 nucleotides: TGTGCCAGCAGTTGGGCAGGGAGAGAGACCCAGTACTTC.

The rearrangement joins TRBV14 to TRBJ2-2; 7 nucleotides align to TRBD1. Germline V gene sequence: CDR1 SGHDN, CDR2 FVKESK. With V trimmed by 5 bases and J by 5 bases, 14 bases remained unmatched. This CDR3 spans 17 amino acids. The CDR3 DNA sequence: TGTGCCAGCAGCTCTACAGGGGCTCGGACCAGTACCGGGGAGCTGTTTTTT. It codes for CASSSTGARTSTGELFF.

This clonotype came up a few times. The chain has TRBV5-4 and TRBJ2-4; TRBD1 agrees at 8 bases. Germline CDR1 is SGHNT and CDR2 is YYREEE (reference sequence). V trimming: 3 bases; J trimming: 6 bases; junction bases outside the gene matches: 11. This CDR3 comprises 16 residues. CDR3 coding DNA: TGTGCCAGCAGCTCCACCGACAGGGGTTGGTCAAACATTCAGTACTTC. Its protein product is CASSSTDRGWSNIQYF.

This clonotype was counted many times. The chain uses TRBV12-3 or TRBV12-4 and TRBJ2-1; 10 positions match TRBD2. V shed 4 bases, J shed 4 bases, and the junction held 7 bases outside the gene matches. The CDR3 extends over 16 amino acids. In nucleotides, the CDR3 is TGTGCCAGCAGTTCGAACCAGCGGGGGGGTTACAATGAGCAGTTCTTC. Translating gives CASSSNQRGGYNEQFF.

The rearrangement uses TRBV20-1 and TRBJ1-1; 7 bases map to TRBD1. The CDR3 is made up of 15 amino acids. Per germline, CDR1 DFQATT and CDR2 SNEGSKA (reference sequence). V was pared by 5 bases and J by 3 bases, with 12 bases of the junction left unmatched. CDR3 loop: CSAEIAGGRYTEAFF. DNA for the CDR3: TGCAGTGCTGAGATCGCAGGGGGGAGATACACTGAAGCTTTCTTT.